Described below is a single T cell receptor (beta chain) sequence and its context. The antigen is unknown. The sample belongs to a study of shared clonotypes between healthy human individuals. Study overall: A couple of female and three male donors aged 18 to 49 were enrolled. Study-wide results and limits: The authors expected sequencing depth to affect clonotype sharing among donors.

Germline CDR1 and CDR2: SGDLS and YYNGEE. The CDR3 is 14 residues long. With 4 bases removed from V and 1 base from J, the gap between germline ends came to 9 bases. Terminally differentiated effector memory CD45RA+ cells were excluded from the naive CD8 cells, which were CD45RO-negative and positively selected for CCR7. Donors had no recently reported acute infections or vaccinations and were HIV-negative. The method was immunoSEQ multiplex PCR; TCRdb's version includes in-frame clones alone and lacks a portion of them. Of under 2,000,000 clones listed, roughly 94% were seen once; the top ten hold around 1%.

The genes are TRBV9 and TRBJ1-3; D is undetermined. The clonotype was recovered from a man between 18 and 35 years old in good health. Sequencing was carried out using naive CD8+ T cells sorted from blood. The CDR3 loop reads CASSPWESGNTIYF. CDR3 DNA sequence: TGTGCCAGCAGCCCCTGGGAGTCTGGAAACACCATATATTTT.